The present T cell receptor (beta chain) was sequenced within a study of T cell repertoires in cytomegalovirus infection. Trimming removed 5 bases at V and 3 bases at J, with 17 bases between. This CDR3 contains 15 residues. Germline V gene lookup returns CDR1 SGHTA and CDR2 FQGNSA. TCRdb re-called the reads through MiXCR, storing one row per CDR3 protein. The profile shows under 850,000 distinct CDR3 sequences, about 40% of them singletons. Study-level results: There were HLA-C-restricted CMV-specific TCR beta clonotypes dominating the ex vivo response. Frequencies of public TCR beta families were cumulated, and this identified carriers of CMV plus the relevant HLA.

This clonotype was counted ten times or more. Its antigen is unidentified. The chain employs TRBV7-2 and TRBJ2-7; TRBD2 is a possible D gene (5 bases). Sequenced: PBMCs. The clonotype was recovered from a human donor in good health (CMV status not recorded). Some clones in this sample may be carry-over from other donors' samples. This CDR3 is CASSQPGGPLYEQYF. The CDR3 coding sequence is TGTGCCAGCAGCCAACCAGGAGGACCCCTCTACGAGCAGTACTTC. The variable domain in full, completed from reference TRBV7-2 and TRBJ2-7, reads GAGVSQSPSNKVTEKGKDVELRCDPISGHTALYWYRQSLGQGLEFLIYFQGNSAPDKSGLPSDRFSAERTGGSVSTLTIQRTQQEDSAVYLCASSQPGGPLYEQYFGPGTRLTVT.